The 20 T cell receptor beta chains below come from one sample, sequenced in a study of PD-1 blockade in classical Hodgkin lymphoma. The assay was immunoSEQ multiplex PCR, and TCRdb's table has in-frame clones only and misses some. The sample includes 27,000 or so clones, around 72% of them seen just once. Sample time point: cycle 4 day 1 (C4D1), after six to seven weeks of nivolumab. Relapses following autologous stem cell transplantation were seen in all patients, with brentuximab vedotin exposure varying. Source: peripheral blood mononuclear cells (PBMCs), taken before the fourth cycle of nivolumab. Source of these receptors: a human donor with classical Hodgkin lymphoma.

The V call is TRBV10-3, the J call TRBJ2-1, with D perhaps TRBD1 (5 bases). Germline V gene data show CDR1 as ENHRY and CDR2 as SYGVKD. V lost 3 bases and J 7 bases, leaving 7 bases between the germline ends. CDR3 size: 12 residues. The DNA of the CDR3 is TGTGCCATCAGTGATGCAGGGAATGAGCAGTTCTTC. Translating gives CAISDAGNEQFF.

The CDR3 DNA is TGCGCCAGCAGCCAAGAGGTCTCGGGCCGTTTTAGCAATCAGCCCCAGCATTTT. This codes for CASSQEVSGRFSNQPQHF. The chain joins TRBV4-1 to TRBJ1-5; D unclear. V lost 0 bases and J lost 0, with 15 bases in between. Per the germline V gene, CDR1 is MGHRA and CDR2 is YSYEKL. The CDR3 has 18 amino acids.

The DNA of the CDR3 is TGCGCCAGCAGCCCTGGGACAGGGGGTATGTACACTGAAGCTTTCTTT. As protein: CASSPGTGGMYTEAFF. J is TRBJ1-1 and V is TRBV5-1, with TRBD1 identical over 11 bases. V trimming: 4 bases; J trimming: 3 bases; junction bases outside the gene matches: 8. From germline, CDR1 is SGHRS and CDR2 YFSETQ. The CDR3 contains 16 residues.

The genes are TRBV7-9 and TRBJ2-2; D call uncertain. The CDR3 runs to 16 residues. Trimming removed 5 bases from V and 0 bases from J, with 13 bases in between. In germline, CDR1 is SEHNR, CDR2 FQNEAQ (reference sequence). The CDR3 coding sequence is TGTGCCAGCAGCCCCCACTCCGGGTCGAACACCGGGGAGCTGTTTTTT. It encodes CASSPHSGSNTGELFF.

This chain uses TRBV5-6 with TRBJ2-3; 7 positions match TRBD1. The ends lost 4 bases at V and 1 base at J; junction bases unmatched: 3. Germline V gene lookup returns CDR1 SGHDT and CDR2 YYEEEE. There are 14 residues in the CDR3. The CDR3 sequence: CASSPTGGTDTQYF. CDR3 in DNA: TGTGCCAGCAGCCCAACAGGGGGCACAGATACGCAGTATTTT.

The chain employs TRBV5-4 and TRBJ1-2; a possible D gene is TRBD1 (6 bases). V lost 5 bases to trimming and J lost 4 bases, with 15 bases between them. CDR1 is SGHNT, CDR2 YYREEE, per germline (reference sequence). CDR3 length equals 14 residues. DNA of the CDR3: TGTGCCAGCAGTCTCGAAGGCAGGGGCTATGGCTACACCTTC. Translated: CASSLEGRGYGYTF.

The chain links TRBV28 to TRBJ1-4; D is possibly TRBD1 (5 bases). This CDR3 region has 13 residues. Germline V lookup: CDR1 MDHEN, CDR2 SYDVKM. V lost 6 bases, J lost 7 bases, and 12 bases lay in between. DNA for the CDR3: TGTGCCAGCAGAACCGGGACTGCTGAAAAACTGTTTTTT. It is translated as CASRTGTAEKLFF. The full variable domain, its missing parts supplied by reference TRBV28 and TRBJ1-4, is DVKVTQSSRYLVKRTGEKVFLECVQDMDHENMFWYRQDPGLGLRLIYFSYDVKMKEKGDIPEGYSVSREKKERFSLILESASTNQTSMYLCASRTGTAEKLFFGSGTQLSVL.

This chain uses TRBV5-1 with TRBJ2-2, with D perhaps TRBD1 or TRBD2 (5 bases each). V lost 8 bases and J 0 bases, leaving 17 bases between the germline ends. The CDR3 has 16 residues. Germline lookup yields CDR1 SGHRS and CDR2 YFSETQ. The CDR3 bases are TGCGCCAGTAGCGAATCGGCAGGGTCGAACACCGGGGAGCTGTTTTTT. The encoded protein is CASSESAGSNTGELFF.

V and J are TRBV27 and TRBJ1-6; D is undetermined. This CDR3 comprises 16 residues. V lost 6 bases and J lost 3, with 15 bases in between. Germline CDR1 MNHEY, CDR2 SMNVEV (reference sequence). This CDR3 reads CASSYGTSRYNSPLHF. The CDR3 bases are TGTGCCAGCAGCTACGGCACCAGCCGCTATAATTCACCCCTCCACTTT.

This clone has a handful of counts. This chain connects TRBV7-8 to TRBJ1-2; D is ambiguous. The CDR3 is made up of 11 amino acids. Trimming left V 3 bases short and J 8 bases short, with 7 bases between. Germline V gene lookup returns CDR1 SGHVS and CDR2 FQNEAQ. The CDR3 sequence: CASSFGGGYTF. The DNA for the CDR3 is TGTGCCAGCAGCTTCGGTGGGGGCTACACCTTC. Together with reference TRBV7-8 and TRBJ1-2, the CDR3 gives the full variable domain: GAGVSQSPRYKVAKRGQDVALRCDPISGHVSLFWYQQALGQGPEFLTYFQNEAQLDKSGLPSDRFFAERPEGSVSTLKIQRTQQEDSAVYLCASSFGGGYTFGSGTRLTVV.

The V and J genes are TRBV7-3 and TRBJ2-5, with D unclear. The CDR3 runs to 13 residues. Germline V gene lookup returns CDR1 SGHTA and CDR2 FQGTGA. V gave up 3 bases and J gave up 4 bases, with 9 bases separating them. The CDR3, as DNA: TGTGCCAGCAGCTTTGGACGCGGAGAGACCCAGTACTTC. Translated: CASSFGRGETQYF.

The chain is built from TRBV5-1 and TRBJ1-1, with D unresolved. The CDR3 sequence is 12 residues long. Germline values: CDR1 SGHRS, CDR2 YFSETQ. Between the trimmed V and J ends, which lost 7 bases and 4 bases, there was a span of 11 bases. CDR3 bases: TGCGCCAGCGGCGTGTTCGTCACTGAAGCTTTCTTT. This gives the protein CASGVFVTEAFF.

The rearrangement links TRBV5-4 to TRBJ1-4; tentative D call: TRBD1 (5 bases). From germline, CDR1 is SGHNT and CDR2 YYREEE (reference sequence). Trimming removed 4 bases from V and 7 bases from J, with 17 bases in between. This CDR3 spans 15 amino acids. CDR3 amino acids: CASSPAAGRSEKLFF. The CDR3 DNA follows: TGTGCCAGCAGCCCGGCGGCGGGGCGGAGTGAAAAACTGTTTTTT.

The V gene is TRBV7-8, the J gene TRBJ1-2; no definite D call. Trimming shortened V by 3 bases and J by 3 bases, and 14 bases separated the two germline ends. This CDR3 spans 15 amino acids. CDR1 is SGHVS, CDR2 FQNEAQ, per germline. CDR3 sequence (DNA): TGTGCCAGCAGCTTGGAACCAACGGGTCACTATGGCTACACCTTC. Amino acids: CASSLEPTGHYGYTF.

The CDR3 coding sequence is TGCGCCAGCAGCTCCTCTAATTCAATTGGGAATGAGCAGTTCTTC. Its translation is CASSSSNSIGNEQFF. The V and J genes are TRBV4-3 and TRBJ2-1; no clear D. CDR1 LGHNA and CDR2 YSLEER come from the germline V gene. This CDR3 is 15 amino acids long. Trimming took off 5 bases at V and 7 bases at J, with 18 bases between the two ends.

The V and J genes are TRBV7-8 and TRBJ2-5, with 8 bases fitting TRBD2. The V and J ends lost 1 base and 4 bases, in that order; junction bases with no gene match: 5. This CDR3 region has 15 residues. Germline CDR1 and CDR2: SGHVS and FQNEAQ. CDR3 DNA sequence: TGTGCCAGCAGCTTAGTCAGCGGGGGCGGAGAGACCCAGTACTTC. Protein product: CASSLVSGGGETQYF.

The rearrangement joins TRBV4-1 to TRBJ1-1, with a weak D call TRBD1 (5 bases). Germline loops: CDR1 MGHRA, CDR2 YSYEKL. The CDR3 sequence is 14 residues long. Trimming pared 0 bases from V and 6 bases from J, leaving 11 bases between. The CDR3 DNA is TGCGCCAGCAGCCAAGATGGGGGGATAGCTGAAGCTTTCTTT. Translation gives CASSQDGGIAEAFF.

This chain joins TRBV6-1 and TRBJ2-5; 9 bases are shared with TRBD2. CDR1 and CDR2 from the germline V gene are MNHNS and SASEGT. The length of the CDR3 is 16 residues. V gave up 4 bases and J gave up 0 bases; unmatched junction bases: 6. This CDR3 reads CASSGRSGGNQETQYF. As DNA, the CDR3 is TGTGCCAGCAGTGGCCGGAGCGGGGGGAACCAAGAGACCCAGTACTTC.

The V and J genes are TRBV5-1 and TRBJ2-6, with TRBD1 as a possible D gene (5 bases). CDR1 and CDR2 (germline): SGHRS, YFSETQ. There are 16 residues in the CDR3. Trimming pared 10 bases from V and 2 bases from J, leaving 19 bases between. The CDR3 region is CASERGSGAGANVLTF. Here the CDR3 DNA reads TGCGCCTCAGAAAGGGGCTCTGGGGCTGGGGCCAACGTCCTGACTTTC.

V gene TRBV28 combines with J gene TRBJ1-2; a weak D match, TRBD1 (5 bases). The CDR3 spans 15 residues. V was shortened by 1 base and J by 7 bases, with 16 bases between the two germline ends. In germline, CDR1 is MDHEN, CDR2 SYDVKM. The CDR3 nucleotides are TGTGCCAGCAGTTTATTCCCGGGGCGGGGTGGTGGCTACACCTTC. Its protein is CASSLFPGRGGGYTF.